Here is one T cell receptor (beta chain) with its context. Study processing details: The assay estimated nucleated cells by amplifying reference gene primers. Assay: immunoSEQ multiplex PCR; the TCRdb copy retains only in-frame clones and omits some. The V and J calls and clone size are taken from that table; D and trimming were inferred from the DNA. The table has some 240,000 clones, roughly 82% seen once. The sample originates from a study of blood T cell repertoires in COVID-19. Background on the study: There were acute and convalescent COVID-19 samples, and they came from the United States, Italy and Spain. Sources were T cells, B-cell-depleted T cells, or PBMCs; the material itself was cDNA or gDNA.

The CDR3 has 17 amino acids. The junction had 14 bases not matched to a gene; V was cut back by 7 bases and J by 2 bases. From germline, CDR1 is LNHDA and CDR2 SQIVND (reference sequence). The chain carries TRBV19 and TRBJ1-2; 9 bases line up with TRBD1. The origin of this receptor is a woman aged 40-49 years who had recovered from COVID-19. Sequenced material: peripheral blood. CDR3 bases: TGTGCCAGTATGGCAGGGACAGGGAGACCCTTGAACTATGGCTACACCTTC. It translates to CASMAGTGRPLNYGYTF.